The TCR beta chain described here comes from a study of blood T cell repertoires in COVID-19. Across the whole study: Spain, Italy and the United States supplied samples that represented acute and convalescent COVID-19. PBMCs, B-cell-depleted T cells, or T cells were the source of the cDNA or gDNA that made up the material.

Per the study methods: Estimates of nucleated cell counts were drawn from the amplification of reference gene primers. Sequenced by immunoSEQ multiplex PCR; TCRdb stores in-frame clones only, minus some. V and J calls and clone size are those listed in that table; D and trimming were worked out from the DNA. The sample records approximately 140,000 clones, roughly 90% being singletons. Trimming cost V 1 base and J 2 bases, with 10 bases left between them. There are 15 residues in the CDR3. CDR1 and CDR2 (germline): SGHNT, YENEEA. Sequencing was carried out using peripheral blood. The V and J genes are TRBV11-3 and TRBJ2-3; D may be TRBD1 (5 bases). This receptor was obtained from a human donor in a cohort sampled during active COVID-19. The chain's CDR3 is CASSLGGHITDTQYF. CDR3 bases: TGTGCCAGCAGCTTAGGAGGACACATCACAGATACGCAGTATTTT.